This T cell receptor beta chain was captured in a study of cytomegalovirus exposure and HLA in healthy donors (dated by TCRdb to the late 2010s). Regarding the study in general: According to an earlier analysis of 450 to 650 of the donors, about 180 million T cells yielded 117 million unique TCR beta sequences and approximately 300 Gb of sequence data. The aim of the study was to test whether cataloging public T cell receptors could identify signatures of past pathogen exposure. Class I and class II HLA loci were covered by the typing at four-digit resolution. An early release that covered 640 HLA-typed donors contained approximately 290 gigabases of sequencing data and tens of millions of unique TCR sequences. In an earlier analysis of over 550 of the donors, high-throughput TCR beta sequencing was used to judge whether each TCR beta V gene segment behaved as functional or pseudogenic. A later genetic analysis used genome-wide SNP genotypes for 398 of the 666 donors, treating that subset as a discovery cohort. The genetic ancestry cluster associated with self-reported Caucasian donors included roughly 84% of the 350 to 500 genotyped donors. Among some 400 genotyped donors of the cohort, an average of roughly 230,000 unique TCR beta nucleotide sequences was sequenced per donor, of which 15% to 20% were non-productive. The study profiled the T cell repertoires of about 720 subjects by immunosequencing and related them to cytomegalovirus serostatus. About five DR-DQ haplotypes were treated as single units for association and clustering because of strong linkage in the cohort. Typing coverage varied by locus: roughly 629-640 donors for A, B, C, DRB1 and DQB1; approximately 500 for DQA1; around 610 for DPA1; around 450 for DPB1. A later analysis re-analyzed previously published TCR beta repertoires from hundreds of donors and added high-resolution HLA genotyping to study TCR occurrence patterns. Donor age, sex, ethnicity and CMV serostatus were collected together with the repertoire data. Along with the roughly 670-subject first cohort, a separate validation cohort of around 120 different subjects was used. To predict cytomegalovirus infection status, the study brought together high-throughput TCR immunosequencing, statistical association of individual TCRs with disease status, and machine learning. Rather than using new phenotypic data, the later analysis identified candidate immune exposures from TCR beta sequences and from how often those sequences occurred across donors. Every repertoire in the discovery cohort had been generated on one and the same sequencing platform.

The protocol used for the library was the immunoSEQ multiplex PCR assay. A mixture of 60 forward primers for TCR Vbeta segments and 13 reverse primers for TCR Jbeta segments was used in the multiplex PCR. A multiplex PCR assay on genomic DNA amplified the CDR3 region of rearranged TCR beta genes. The amplified TCR beta libraries were sequenced on the Illumina HiSeq System as 87-base-pair reads. On the study's bioinformatics: Across the 666 repertoires, a later analysis counted tens of millions of unique TCR beta chains, approximately 10 million of which were shared by at least two donors. A nearest-neighbor algorithm error-corrected the raw reads and collapsed the reads into unique sequences, merging closely related sequences to remove PCR and sequencing errors. V, D and J gene segments were assigned by aligning CDR3 sequences to IMGT reference sequences. For a sequence to be retained, a match of at least six nucleotides was required to both a V gene segment and a J gene segment. Rearrangements were classified as productive when the CDR3 lacked stop codons and remained in frame with V and J, and all other rearrangements were classified as non-productive. Following IMGT convention, CDR3 was defined as the stretch from the second conserved V-encoded cysteine up to the conserved J-encoded phenylalanine. In an earlier analysis of roughly 610 of the donors, sequences lacking an unambiguous match to a single V gene segment were excluded. In an earlier analysis of 587 of the donors, a V segment was called functional when productive rearrangements were above 56.7%, and segregating when the standard deviation between donors exceeded 5%. A statistical classification framework was built for diagnosing cytomegalovirus status from the catalog of TCR beta chain sequences. V and J gene assignment, in a later analysis, came from comparing TCR nucleotide sequences with IMGT/GENE-DB human TR gene sequences. A later analysis assigned CDR3 sequences and most-parsimonious VDJ recombination scenarios with the TCRdist pipeline. In a later analysis, each TCR beta chain was defined by its CDR3 amino acid sequence together with its V-gene family, and reads without a unique V-gene family were excluded. In a later analysis, a few hundred highly shared, low-generation-probability nucleotide sequences were removed to address suspected cross-contamination and a sequencing artifact. A later analysis calculated a clonal expansion index for each public chain from normalized within-repertoire ranks of inferred template counts. In a later analysis, generation probabilities were computed using a VDJ recombination model fitted to out-of-frame rearrangements, and the results were checked against IGoR. A later analysis scored TCR-TCR, TCR-HLA and TCR-CMV co-occurrence with hypergeometric tests, applying a repertoire-size bias correction to TCR pairs. In a later analysis, false discovery rates were estimated by permuting HLA or CMV assignments 20 times. A later analysis grouped co-occurring TCRs with DBSCAN, adding TCRdist sequence similarity when clustering within HLA-allele-positive subsets. Co-occurrence clustering excluded repertoires with fewer than 30,000 or more than 120,000 public chains, plus five with anomalous nucleotide sharing. Held by TCRdb, this immuneACCESS table contains in-frame sequences only and omits some clones. Under half of the omission traces to an unresolved V gene where checked; the cause of the rest is unknown. V, J and clone size were drawn from that table, and D and trimming were deduced from the DNA. In this sample the table shows some 110,000 clones, 74% of which occur a single time. Of the sample, 4% to 4.5% is held by the ten largest clones.

Here V drops 4 bases and J drops 1 base, and the junction holds 2 bases not matched to any gene. For CDR1 and CDR2, the germline V gene lists SNHLY and FYNNEI. The CDR3 contains 15 residues, cysteine and phenylalanine counted. The only DNA kept is the CDR3, 45 bases in frame from the first base. The cohort consisted of 670 or so healthy bone marrow donors. Cohort members were all nominally healthy when sampled, although unrecorded immune exposures were likely present. The donor was CMV seropositive and was included in the group of 300 or so seropositive cohort members. A peripheral blood sample was provided by each donor, and peripheral blood mononuclear cells were used for TCR beta sequencing. Genomic DNA extraction from the blood cell samples was performed with the Qiagen DNeasy Blood Extraction Kit. The full study reports these points: The 87-base-pair reads could not distinguish some IMGT-functional V segments, including TRBV6-2 and TRBV6-3, so those segments were excluded. Because counts were too low, approximately 18 rarely observed V segments, including chromosome 9 orphons, were excluded from the earlier analysis of fewer than 650 of the donors. Sequencing depth was assumed to be roughly uniform across donors in the presence/absence analyses, though that assumption may not hold. Because some donors lacked HLA typing at each locus, the association tests relied only on the typed subset. Cytomegalovirus status was reported to be diagnosed by the classifier with high specificity and sensitivity in both the original and validation cohorts. A total of around 150 TCR beta chains were listed by the study as associated with cytomegalovirus. Broadly in line with IMGT annotations, most TCR beta V segments showed up in productive rearrangements about 87% or about 30% of the time in an earlier analysis of several hundred of the donors. While some public TCRs were present in many individuals, most TCR sequences turned up only very rarely across donors. Three of the identified cytomegalovirus-associated TCR beta chains were confirmed in vitro to be specific for cytomegalovirus antigens. In a later analysis, HLA-associated TCR beta chains showed more clonal expansion and lower generation probabilities than non-associated chains that were equally common. An association between a missense DCLRE1C variant and V-gene and J-gene trimming of TCR beta chains was found in a later genetic analysis and replicated in an independent cohort. It was suggested by the authors that the approach could potentially be generalized to other disease states and immunological phenotypes. A further reported finding was that TCR beta sequences accurately predicted the HLA-A and HLA-B alleles for most subjects in the first cohort. In a later analysis, most CMV-associated TCR beta chains were found to appear HLA-restricted, with HLA associations seemingly driven largely by CMV exposure. Linkage disequilibrium might explain the correlated functional status among segregating V segments, but an unknown experimental factor could not be excluded. Compared with the roughly 720-donor mean, donors in an Asian-associated ancestry cluster had fewer N-insertions in productive TCRs, according to a later genetic analysis. A later analysis reported that several top co-occurrence clusters appeared linked to parvovirus B19, influenza, CMV and Epstein-Barr virus. In a later analysis, the rate of TCR association differed among HLA loci, with DRB1 alleles having the most associated TCRs and HLA-C alleles having the fewest. The sequencing pipeline was judged likely to have produced a cluster of highly shared sequence variants as a technical artifact. When HLA alleles, especially DR and DQ, strongly co-occurred, attributing TCR associations to individual alleles was difficult. CMV serostatus was the only immune exposure information available for the cohort. At a false discovery rate of 0.05, a later analysis linked under 20,000 TCR beta sequences to specific HLA alleles. In this cohort, only TCR beta chains were sequenced, and detectable features were limited by the absence of alpha or paired-chain data.

In regard to this clone: Its antigen target is currently unknown. Within one base of it there is no much larger clone, and no base qualities were kept.

The sample was PBMCs. The V and J segments used are TRBV2 and TRBJ2-3; 10 central bases correspond to TRBD1. This sequence was found in a woman aged 50 to 65 in good health and CMV-seropositive. For the CDR3, the sequence is CASSVGTGGTDTQYF. The DNA is as follows: TGTGCCAGCAGTGTCGGGACAGGGGGCACAGATACGCAGTATTTT.